This T cell receptor (beta chain) appears in the sequencing data of a study of blood T cell repertoires in COVID-19. This CDR3 is 16 amino acids long. Germline CDR1 is SGDLS and CDR2 is YYNGEE. V lost 0 bases to trimming and J lost 7 bases; unmatched junction nucleotides: 9. The table came from immunoSEQ multiplex PCR; TCRdb's copy has only in-frame clones and leaves some out. The table records about 200,000 clones, roughly 90% of them present only once. The chain carries TRBV9 and TRBJ2-1; TRBD1 agrees at 8 bases. This clonotype was sampled from a woman aged 50 to 65 with acute or convalescent COVID-19. The specimen was peripheral blood. The CDR3 sequence: CASSVEGQGAGNEQFF. CDR3 coding DNA: TGTGCCAGCAGCGTAGAGGGGCAGGGGGCCGGGAATGAGCAGTTCTTC.